The clone carrying this T cell receptor (beta chain) came up many times. The data belong to a study of T cells after yellow fever vaccination. V dropped 4 bases and J dropped 5 bases, with 14 bases sitting between them. Germline V lookup: CDR1 SQVTM, CDR2 ANQGSEA. The CDR3 consists of 13 residues. TCRdb processed the 5' RACE reads anew with MiXCR; each CDR3 protein has one entry. The sample has tens of thousands of distinct CDR3 sequences, roughly 5.5% seen once. The sequenced sample was PBMCs, either bulk or a sorted T-cell subset (CD4+, CD8+, memory, or dextramer-sorted; not recorded which), obtained around 45 days after the first yellow fever vaccination. The sequence was obtained from a man between 18 and 35 years old who received the YFV17D yellow fever vaccine. The V call is TRBV29-1, the J call TRBJ2-5; no clear D. This chain's CDR3 is CSVGVAAPETQYF. CDR3 sequence (DNA): TGCAGCGTTGGAGTCGCGGCTCCGGAGACCCAGTACTTC. Filled out from reference TRBV29-1 and TRBJ2-5, the complete variable domain reads SAVISQKPSRDICQRGTSLTIQCQVDSQVTMMFWYRQQPGQSLTLIATANQGSEATYESGFVIDKFPISRPNLTFSTLTVSNMSPEDSSIYLCSVGVAAPETQYFGPGTRLLVL.